The present TCR beta chain was sequenced within a study of T cells after yellow fever vaccination. Looking at the study overall: The authors prepared low-cell-number fractions using SMART-Seq v4 Ultra Low Input.

Study conclusions and caveats: Just a small share of clonotypes turned up in the CD4 compartment as well as the CD8 compartment. Most clones from primary vaccination were detected again post-booster (96% CD4, roughly 91% CD8).

Concerning this clonotype: Its antigen is as yet unknown. This may be a read error: a much more frequent sequence differs by one nucleotide.

From germline, CDR1 is SGHRS and CDR2 YFSETQ. CDR3 size: 15 residues. A process of 5'RACE template switching, which added a universal primer site and UMIs, was used to make TCR cDNA. MiXCR was run by TCRdb on the 5' RACE reads, yielding one entry per CDR3 protein. The sample records around 590,000 distinct CDR3 sequences, 9% to 15% being singletons. The V and J genes are TRBV5-1 and TRBJ2-1; TRBD2 aligns across 7 bases. The clonotype comes from a man under 40 who received the YFV17D yellow fever vaccine. The material was PBMCs, obtained on the day of the yellow fever booster vaccination. The CDR3 region has the DNA TGCGCCAGCAGCTTGGAGCGGGGCTCCTACAATGAGCAGTCCTTC. Translated: CASSLERGSYNEQSF.